The 25 T cell receptor beta chains listed next were all sequenced from one sample in a study of tumor and adjacent non-tumor tissue in lung cancer. A modified ARM-PCR protocol with three rounds of nested PCR amplified TCRbeta. TCRdb passed the multiplex PCR reads through MiXCR, listing each CDR3 protein once. Among about 98,000 distinct CDR3 sequences listed, 80% were seen once. No cell sorting was done before RNA was extracted from the tissue. This non-tumor lung sample came from over 3 cm beyond the tumor edge. The material sequenced was distant non-tumor lung tissue. The origin of the receptors is a man aged 60 to 75 with small cell lung cancer.

In the case of this clonotype: A much bigger clone sits one base away, suggesting this may be a read error. The rearrangement joins TRBV20-1 to TRBJ1-1; no firm D call. CDR1 DFQATT and CDR2 SNEGSKA come from the germline V gene (reference sequence). The CDR3 extends over 14 amino acids. Written as DNA, the CDR3 is TGCAGTGCTAGAGAGGGCACCGGGAACACTGGAGCTTTCTTT. Its translation: CSAREGTGNTGAFF.

Remarks on this clonotype: A read error is likely, as this CDR3 ends without the conserved phenylalanine or tryptophan. CDR3 sequence reads: CASSLEVGDFEQYL. CDR3 bases: TGTGCCAGCAGCTTAGAAGTCGGAGACTTCGAGCAGTACCTC. The V gene is TRBV11-2, the J gene TRBJ2-7, with D unclear. This CDR3 region has 14 residues. The germline V gene has CDR1 SGHAT and CDR2 FQNNGV. V was pared by 0 bases and J by 6 bases, with 12 bases between.

This rearrangement joins TRBV19 to TRBJ2-2, with TRBD1 matching 9 bases. The CDR3 sequence is 14 residues long. The germline gives CDR1 LNHDA, CDR2 SQIVND (reference sequence). This chain's CDR3 is CVTGRDRVTGELFF. The CDR3 DNA follows: TGTGTCACTGGCCGGGACAGGGTCACCGGGGAGCTGTTTTTT.

V gene TRBV5-6 combines with J gene TRBJ2-1, with TRBD2 matching 10 bases. Looked up from germline, CDR1 is SGHDT and CDR2 is YYEEEE. V lost 0 bases and J lost 10; bases outside the gene matches: 7. The CDR3 consists of 15 residues. The CDR3 nucleotides read TGTGCCAGCAGCTTGGCGGCTAGCGGGAGTAGAGAGCAGTTCTTC. Translation gives CASSLAASGSREQFF.

About this clonotype: A much bigger clone sits one base away, suggesting this may be a read error. The chain is built from TRBV20-1 and TRBJ1-2, with D maybe TRBD1 (6 bases). Germline V gene data show CDR1 as DFQATT and CDR2 as SNEGSKA (reference sequence). The CDR3 length is 11 residues. CDR3 amino acids: CNARRGDGYTF. For the CDR3, the DNA is TGCAATGCTAGAAGGGGGGATGGCTACACCTTC.

This chain connects TRBV7-2 to TRBJ2-1, with a weak D call TRBD2 (5 bases). V lost 1 base to trimming and J lost 6 bases, with 13 bases between them. The CDR3 contains 15 residues. From germline, CDR1 is SGHTA and CDR2 FQGNSA. This chain's CDR3 is CTSSLGLAGVNEQFF. The CDR3 DNA is TGTACCAGCAGCTTAGGGCTAGCAGGAGTCAATGAGCAGTTCTTC.

A remark on this clonotype: Given the absence of the conserved phenylalanine or tryptophan at the CDR3 end, a read error is likely. This sequence joins TRBV7-8 and TRBJ2-4; TRBD1 is a possible D gene (5 bases). This CDR3 is built from 12 residues. From germline, CDR1 is SGHVS and CDR2 FQNEAQ. The CDR3 nucleotides read TGTGGCAGTAGCTTGGACCAGGGCATTCAGTACGTC. Protein: CGSSLDQGIQYV.

As for this clonotype: At one end, the junction sequence differs from germline, possibly due to a read error. The rearrangement links TRBV5-4 to TRBJ2-3; D is undetermined. CDR3 length equals 15 residues. Germline CDR1 reads SGHNT; CDR2 reads YYREEE (reference sequence). The CDR3 protein is CASCLDLSSTDTQYF. CDR3 coding DNA: TGTGCCAGCTGCTTGGATCTGTCTAGCACAGATACGCAGTATTTT. The entire variable domain, with the rest obtained from reference TRBV5-4 and TRBJ2-3, is as follows: ETGVTQSPTHLIKTRGQQVTLRCSSQSGHNTVSWYQQALGQGPQFIFQYYREEENGRGNFPPRFSGLQFPNYSSELNVNALELDDSALYLCASCLDLSSTDTQYFGPGTRLTVL.

The V gene is TRBV11-2, the J gene TRBJ1-4; D gene ambiguous. This CDR3 has 15 residues. V dropped 5 bases and J dropped 14 bases, with 24 bases sitting between them. Germline CDR1 is SGHAT and CDR2 is FQNNGV. CDR3 protein: CASSTETVSPGKLFF. The DNA for the CDR3 is TGTGCCAGCAGCACCGAAACAGTGAGCCCCGGAAAGCTGTTTTTT.

V gene TRBV20-1 combines with J gene TRBJ1-2; 7 nucleotides match TRBD1. Germline values: CDR1 DFQATT, CDR2 SNEGSKA (reference sequence). This CDR3 is 14 amino acids long. The junction had 14 bases not matched to a gene; V was cut back by 8 bases and J by 5 bases. CDR3 sequence (DNA): TGCAGTAGACCTAGGAGGGACAGAGAGTATGGCTACACCTTC. This codes for CSRPRRDREYGYTF.

CDR3 sequence (DNA): TGCAGCGTTGGCTTCAGGGAGGGGAGTGAAGCTTTCTTT. Amino acid sequence: CSVGFREGSEAFF. The rearrangement links TRBV29-1 to TRBJ1-1; a weak D match, TRBD1 (5 bases). CDR1 and CDR2 from the germline V gene are SQVTM and ANQGSEA. This CDR3 has 13 residues. The germline V and J ends were trimmed by 4 bases and 7 bases, with 16 bases remaining between them.

Concerning this clonotype: At one end the junction does not follow the germline gene, possibly because of a read error. J is TRBJ2-3 and V is TRBV12-3 or TRBV12-4; D is unclear. This CDR3 contains 14 residues. CDR3 DNA sequence: TGTGCCACCAGTTCTTGGGGATACACAGATACGCAGTATTTT. Translation: CATSSWGYTDTQYF.

The sample holds many counts of this clonotype. The rearrangement links TRBV5-1 to TRBJ2-3; 8 positions match TRBD1. Per the germline V gene, CDR1 is SGHRS and CDR2 is YFSETQ. The CDR3 contains 15 residues. Trimming at V came to 3 bases and at J to 2 bases, leaving 5 bases not matched to a gene. The CDR3 protein is CASSYLTGDTDTQYF. CDR3 nucleotides: TGCGCCAGCAGCTACCTGACAGGGGACACAGATACGCAGTATTTT.

The chain links TRBV6-2 or TRBV6-3 to TRBJ2-7, with D unresolved. The CDR3 contains 15 residues. Trimming took 2 bases from V and 6 from J, leaving 17 bases between them. Germline CDR1 reads MNHEY; CDR2 reads SVGEGT. DNA for the CDR3: TGTGCCAGCAGTTACGGGCGACTGGCGGTAAGCGAGCAGTACGTC. Encoded protein: CASSYGRLAVSEQYV.

For this clonotype: Sequence at one end of the junction differs from germline and may be a read error. This sequence joins TRBV12-3 or TRBV12-4 and TRBJ1-1, with D hard to call. The CDR3 runs 14 residues. The CDR3 protein is CVSSLWAGYTEAFF. The CDR3 DNA sequence: TGTGTCAGCAGTTTATGGGCAGGATACACTGAAGCTTTCTTT.

Points on this clonotype: One end of the junction is discordant with germline, which a read error may explain. The V call is TRBV11-3, the J call TRBJ2-3; D may be TRBD1 (6 bases). CDR3 length: 13 residues. Germline CDR1 reads SGHNT; CDR2 reads YENEEA. In DNA, the CDR3 is TGTGCCAACAGCTTTCAGGGGTCGGATATGCAGTATTTT. The encoded protein is CANSFQGSDMQYF. Full variable domain (remainder filled in from reference TRBV11-3 and TRBJ2-3): EAGVVQSPRYKIIEKKQPVAFWCNPISGHNTLYWYLQNLGQGPELLIRYENEEAVDDSQLPKDRFSAERLKGVDSTLKIQPAELGDSAVYLCANSFQGSDMQYFGPGTRLTVL.

The sample holds a few counts of this clonotype. The chain is built from TRBV29-1 and TRBJ2-1; 7 bases line up with TRBD2. The ends lost 7 bases at V and 6 bases at J; junction bases unmatched: 15. The CDR3 runs 15 residues. Per the germline V gene, CDR1 is SQVTM and CDR2 is ANQGSEA. CDR3 coding DNA: TGCAGCGCCGAGGATGGGGTAGCGGGTTCCAATGAGCAGTTCTTC. This encodes CSAEDGVAGSNEQFF.

The chain links TRBV29-1 to TRBJ1-4, with D unresolved. V was cut by 7 bases and J by 7 bases, with 16 bases left in between. This CDR3 is 13 amino acids long. Looked up from germline, CDR1 is SQVTM and CDR2 is ANQGSEA. The CDR3 is CSASEGAGEKLFF. CDR3 bases: TGCAGCGCATCAGAGGGCGCCGGTGAAAAACTGTTTTTT.

This clonotype was recorded many times. The rearrangement joins TRBV7-9 to TRBJ1-4; no reliable D call. Per germline, CDR1 SEHNR and CDR2 FQNEAQ (reference sequence). Trimming removed 5 bases at V and 9 bases at J, with 7 bases between. CDR3 length equals 11 residues. CDR3 DNA sequence: TGTGCCAGCAGCCGAACTCAAAAACTGTTTTTT. Its protein product is CASSRTQKLFF.

A word on this clonotype: A read error may produce the germline difference seen at one junction end. This rearrangement joins TRBV5-1 to TRBJ2-4; 15 bases match TRBD2. Germline V CDR1 and CDR2: SGHRS, YFSETQ. The CDR3 contains 15 residues. CDR3 DNA sequence: TGCGCCAGCAGCGGGACTAGCGGGAGGAAAAACATTCAGCACTTC. Its translation: CASSGTSGRKNIQHF.

As for this clonotype: The junction shows a germline mismatch at one end, possibly a read error. The chain combines TRBV4-1 with TRBJ2-2, with no clear D. This CDR3 comprises 17 residues. Germline V gene data show CDR1 as MGHRA and CDR2 as YSYEKL. In nucleotides, the CDR3 is TGCGCCAGCAGTCAAGATGCGGCCAAGGTGAACACCGGGGAGCTGTTTTTT. Translation gives CASSQDAAKVNTGELFF.

V gene TRBV11-2 combines with J gene TRBJ2-2; 11 bases map to TRBD2. The germline V gene encodes CDR1 SGHAT and CDR2 FQNNGV. The CDR3 covers 18 residues. V lost 6 bases to trimming and J lost 2 bases; unmatched junction nucleotides: 11. CDR3 amino acids: CASRINSGRAFNTGELFF. CDR3 DNA: TGTGCCAGCAGAATCAATAGCGGGAGGGCCTTTAACACCGGGGAGCTGTTTTTT.

A word on this clonotype: A clone one base away is much larger, so this may be a read error. The chain joins TRBV30 to TRBJ2-1; 11 positions agree with TRBD2. The CDR3 extends over 13 amino acids. The germline CDR1 and CDR2 sequences are GTSNPN and SVGIG (reference sequence). CDR3 in DNA: TGTACCTGGGTCCTAGCGGGAGGCCCAGAGCAGTTCTTC. This gives the protein CTWVLAGGPEQFF. Together with reference TRBV30 and TRBJ2-1, the CDR3 gives the full variable domain: SQTIHQWPATLVQPVGSPLSLECTVEGTSNPNLYWYRQAAGRGLQLLFYSVGIGQISSEVPQNLSASRPQDRQFILSSKKLLLSDSGFYLCTWVLAGGPEQFFGPGTRLTVL.

Details on this clonotype: Germline and junction disagree at one end, which may indicate a read error. The chain carries TRBV11-3 and TRBJ2-1; possible D gene TRBD2, 6 bases. The CDR3 extends over 14 amino acids. Germline CDR1 reads SGHNT; CDR2 reads YENEEA. CDR3 nucleotide sequence: TGTGCCAGAAGCTCCCGCGGGATAGACAATAAGCAGTTCTTT. Translation gives CARSSRGIDNKQFF.

Concerning this clonotype: The junction departs from germline at one end; a sequencing error may be responsible. V usage is TRBV6-2 or TRBV6-3 and J usage is TRBJ2-7; 10 bases are a match to TRBD2. CDR3 size: 14 residues. CDR1 is MNHEY, CDR2 SVGEGT, per germline. The CDR3, as DNA: TGTGCCAGCAGATTTGGGACTAGCGCGAACGAGCAATACTTC. Its translation: CASRFGTSANEQYF.